Presented here are 16 T cell receptor beta chains from one specimen sequenced in a study of cytomegalovirus exposure and HLA in healthy donors. TCRdb keeps only in-frame clones here, not all; method: immunoSEQ multiplex PCR. The table has about 76,000 clones, about 94% seen once. The source material was PBMCs. All receptors come from a man between 18 and 29 years old in good health and CMV-seropositive.

This sequence joins TRBV5-4 and TRBJ2-1, with D perhaps matching TRBD2 (5 bases). V lost 4 bases and J lost 0, with 11 bases in between. CDR3 length equals 15 residues. Per germline, CDR1 SGHNT and CDR2 YYREEE (reference sequence). The CDR3 coding sequence is TGTGCCAGCAGCCCTCGGGGAAACTCCTACAATGAGCAGTTCTTC. This gives the protein CASSPRGNSYNEQFF.

V usage is TRBV28 and J usage is TRBJ2-7; D is possibly TRBD2 (7 bases). This CDR3 has 14 residues. Trimming cost V 6 bases and J 5 bases, with 17 bases left between them. The V gene's germline CDR1 is MDHEN and CDR2 SYDVKM. The CDR3 bases are TGTGCCAGCAGACTGGGGGGGGCGGCCAACGAGCAGTACTTC. Translated: CASRLGGAANEQYF.

This clone is a singleton in its sample. The V gene is TRBV14, the J gene TRBJ2-3, with D maybe TRBD2 (5 bases). Germline-derived CDR1 and CDR2 are SGHDN and FVKESK. The CDR3 length is 16 residues. The V gene lost 5 bases and the J gene lost 6 bases, with 21 bases spanning the gap. The CDR3 coding sequence is TGTGCCAGCAGCGAAGCGAATTTTTGGGGAGCTGATACGCAGTATTTT. Protein: CASSEANFWGADTQYF.

The CDR3 nucleotides read TGTGCCAGCAGTTTTTTGAGAGGTCAGCCCCAGCATTTT. It yields the protein CASSFLRGQPQHF. The chain has TRBV28 and TRBJ1-5; D unclear. This CDR3 comprises 13 residues. In germline, CDR1 is MDHEN, CDR2 SYDVKM. Trimming took 3 bases from V and 6 from J, leaving 9 bases between them.

Worth noting for this clone: The same CDR3 is also encoded by other DNA sequences in this sample. The rearrangement links TRBV7-2 to TRBJ2-7; D gene ambiguous. The CDR3 contains 13 residues. V lost 1 base to trimming and J lost 5 bases, with 9 bases between them. CDR1 SGHTA and CDR2 FQGNSA come from the germline V gene. The CDR3 sequence: CASSLGPRDEQYF. DNA for the CDR3: TGTGCCAGCAGCTTAGGGCCCCGGGACGAGCAGTACTTC.

This clone was observed a single time. This chain joins TRBV30 and TRBJ2-1; the D gene is possibly TRBD1 (6 bases). V was clipped by 1 base and J by 6 bases, with 10 bases between them. In germline, CDR1 is GTSNPN, CDR2 SVGIG (reference sequence). The length of the CDR3 is 13 residues. The CDR3 loop reads CAWSGQGFNEQFF. DNA for the CDR3: TGTGCCTGGAGTGGGCAGGGGTTCAATGAGCAGTTCTTC.

The chain joins TRBV30 to TRBJ1-1; D is possibly TRBD1 (5 bases). The germline gives CDR1 GTSNPN, CDR2 SVGIG (reference sequence). The CDR3 consists of 15 residues. The germline V and J ends were trimmed by 0 bases and 3 bases, with 14 bases remaining between them. In DNA, the CDR3 is TGTGCCTGGAGTGTAAAGGGGAGGCGAGACACTGAAGCTTTCTTT. Amino acid sequence: CAWSVKGRRDTEAFF.

The table lists this clone with a count of one. The chain is built from TRBV18 and TRBJ2-7; 8 bases are shared with TRBD1. Germline V gene data show CDR1 as KGHSH and CDR2 as LQKENI. The junction had 7 bases not matched to a gene; V was cut back by 6 bases and J by 3 bases. This CDR3 has 14 residues. The CDR3 reads CASSPGQAHYEQYF. The CDR3 DNA follows: TGTGCCAGCTCCCCGGGACAGGCTCACTACGAGCAGTACTTC.

A single count supports this clone. The chain combines TRBV30 with TRBJ2-3; 9 nucleotides line up with TRBD2. The CDR3 totals 14 residues. The germline V gene has CDR1 GTSNPN and CDR2 SVGIG (reference sequence). V gave up 4 bases and J gave up 5 bases; unmatched junction bases: 7. The CDR3 DNA is TGTGCCTGGACTAGCGGGATAGGGGTAGATACGCAGTATTTT. It specifies CAWTSGIGVDTQYF.

V is TRBV5-1 and J is TRBJ2-7; tentatively, D is TRBD1 (6 bases). Germline CDR1 SGHRS, CDR2 YFSETQ. The CDR3 totals 13 residues. Trimming left V 2 bases short and J 3 bases short, with 9 bases between. The CDR3 DNA is TGCGCCAGCAGCTTTTCACAGGGCTACGAGCAGTACTTC. Protein: CASSFSQGYEQYF.

The gene calls are TRBV5-1 and TRBJ1-1; TRBD1 might be the D (5 bases). Germline V lookup: CDR1 SGHRS, CDR2 YFSETQ. The V gene lost 4 bases and the J gene lost 1 base, with 14 bases spanning the gap. CDR3 length: 15 amino acids. CDR3 coding DNA: TGCGCCAGCAGCCTAGGAAAGGGGCCGAACACTGAAGCTTTCTTT. Encoded protein: CASSLGKGPNTEAFF.

V and J are TRBV19 and TRBJ2-7; the match to TRBD2 covers 10 bases. Trimming took 2 bases from V and 6 from J; bases not matched to a gene: 13. Germline V gives CDR1 LNHDA, CDR2 SQIVND (reference sequence). CDR3 length: 17 residues. CDR3 region: CASSIKHIAGGPSEQYF. The CDR3 coding sequence is TGTGCCAGTAGTATAAAGCACATAGCGGGAGGCCCCTCCGAGCAGTACTTC.

This clone has more than one count but fewer than ten. V gene TRBV10-3 combines with J gene TRBJ1-1; 7 bases are a match to TRBD1. The germline gives CDR1 ENHRY, CDR2 SYGVKD. This CDR3 is built from 13 residues. V was pared by 10 bases and J by 0 bases, with 5 bases of the junction left unmatched. DNA of the CDR3: TGTGCCAACCGACAGGGCTTGAACACTGAAGCTTTCTTT. It specifies CANRQGLNTEAFF.

The CDR3: CASSWEVLGTGIVSTEAFF. CDR3 sequence (DNA): TGTGCCAGCAGCTGGGAGGTATTGGGGACAGGGATTGTAAGCACTGAAGCTTTCTTT. V gene TRBV5-5 combines with J gene TRBJ1-1; 9 positions agree with TRBD1. From germline, CDR1 is SGHKS and CDR2 YYEKEE (reference sequence). V gave up 3 bases and J gave up 4 bases; unmatched junction bases: 19. This CDR3 region has 19 residues. Filled out from reference TRBV5-5 and TRBJ1-1, the complete variable domain reads DAGVTQSPTHLIKTRGQQVTLRCSPISGHKSVSWYQQVLGQGPQFIFQYYEKEERGRGNFPDRFSARQFPNYSSELNVNALLLGDSALYLCASSWEVLGTGIVSTEAFFGQGTRLTVV.

The chain joins TRBV19 to TRBJ1-4, with D tentatively TRBD1 (6 bases). Germline CDR1 and CDR2: LNHDA and SQIVND (reference sequence). V lost 7 bases, J lost 4 bases, and 13 bases lay in between. The CDR3 contains 14 residues. The CDR3 loop is CASKAGALNEKLFF. The DNA of the CDR3 is TGTGCCAGTAAGGCAGGGGCCCTTAATGAAAAACTGTTTTTT.

The chain is built from TRBV30 and TRBJ2-5, with D maybe TRBD2 (5 bases). Germline-derived CDR1 and CDR2 are GTSNPN and SVGIG (reference sequence). Trimming stripped 0 bases from V and 7 bases from J, with 18 bases between. The CDR3 consists of 15 residues. CDR3 sequence: CAWSVISGLKGTQYF. The CDR3 DNA reads as TGTGCCTGGAGTGTTATATCCGGACTGAAAGGGACCCAGTACTTC. The variable domain in full, completed from reference TRBV30 and TRBJ2-5, reads SQTIHQWPATLVQPVGSPLSLECTVEGTSNPNLYWYRQAAGRGLQLLFYSVGIGQISSEVPQNLSASRPQDRQFILSSKKLLLSDSGFYLCAWSVISGLKGTQYFGPGTRLLVL.